Each of the 15 T cell receptor beta chains below was sequenced from the same sample in a study of CD8 T cells in Susac syndrome. Random hexamers were used to reverse transcribe the RNA input (roughly 0.5 to 1 ug). TCRdb called the immunoSEQ multiplex PCR reads again in MiXCR, with one record for every CDR3 protein. There are some 300,000 distinct CDR3 sequences in the sample; 70% to 90% occur only once, and 0.21% lies in the top ten. Material: CD8+ T cells from PBMCs. Receptors originate from a human donor with multiple sclerosis.

The gene calls are TRBV6-6 and TRBJ2-1; no definite D call. V gave up 0 bases and J gave up 7 bases, with 7 bases separating them. Germline V gene lookup returns CDR1 MNHNY and CDR2 SVGAGI (reference sequence). CDR3 length: 13 residues. The CDR3 loop is CASSYSYGNEQFF. For the CDR3, the DNA is TGTGCCAGCAGTTACTCGTACGGGAATGAGCAGTTCTTC.

This clonotype was counted a single time. The gene calls are TRBV6-1 and TRBJ1-5; D is possibly TRBD1 (5 bases). The germline V and J ends were trimmed by 10 bases and 8 bases, with 18 bases remaining between them. Looked up from germline, CDR1 is MNHNS and CDR2 is SASEGT. This CDR3 region has 13 residues. The CDR3 protein is CATVGPKNEPQHF. The CDR3 region has the DNA TGTGCCACCGTGGGACCGAAGAACGAGCCCCAGCATTTT.

This chain connects TRBV29-1 to TRBJ2-1; TRBD2 agrees at 8 bases. This CDR3 has 13 residues. The ends lost 2 bases at V and 5 bases at J; junction bases unmatched: 2. Germline values: CDR1 SQVTM, CDR2 ANQGSEA. The chain's CDR3 is CSVEPGGDNEQFF. CDR3 DNA: TGCAGCGTTGAACCGGGAGGGGACAATGAGCAGTTCTTC.

This chain connects TRBV9 to TRBJ2-7, with D hard to call. Germline V gene data show CDR1 as SGDLS and CDR2 as YYNGEE. The V end was cut by 4 bases, the J end by 5 bases, with 22 bases between. The CDR3 length is 16 residues. CDR3 amino acids: CASSPSGPGARNEQYF. DNA for the CDR3: TGTGCCAGCAGCCCCTCAGGCCCAGGCGCTCGCAACGAGCAGTACTTC.

Here the CDR3 DNA reads TGCGCCAGCAGCCAAGACGAGCGGGAGGGCTCCTACAATGAGCAGTTCTTC. Protein: CASSQDEREGSYNEQFF. This sequence joins TRBV4-1 and TRBJ2-1; 10 bases are a match to TRBD2. The trim removed 0 bases at V and 0 bases at J, leaving 2 bases unmatched. From germline, CDR1 is MGHRA and CDR2 YSYEKL. This CDR3 spans 17 amino acids.

The J gene is TRBJ1-2, the V gene TRBV14; D is undetermined. The CDR3 loop spans 14 amino acids. Germline CDR1 SGHDN, CDR2 FVKESK. V gave up 3 bases and J gave up 4 bases, with 12 bases separating them. The CDR3 region is CASSHAQTAYGYTF. In DNA, the CDR3 is TGTGCCAGCAGCCACGCCCAGACGGCCTATGGCTACACCTTC.

This clonotype was counted once. The CDR3 nucleotides are TGCGCCAGCAGCCAAGATGAGGCTAGCGGGGCCTACAATGAGCAGTTCTTC. This sequence encodes CASSQDEASGAYNEQFF. V and J are TRBV4-3 and TRBJ2-1; 9 bases line up with TRBD2. Germline V CDR1 and CDR2: LGHNA, YSLEER. The CDR3 runs to 17 residues. With 0 bases clipped from V and 2 bases from J, the junction kept 5 bases outside the gene matches.

V is TRBV15 and J is TRBJ2-3, with TRBD2 matching over 11 bases. This CDR3 contains 16 residues. Trimming took 5 bases from V and 2 from J; bases not matched to a gene: 6. Looked up from germline, CDR1 is LNHNV and CDR2 is YYDKDF (reference sequence). The chain's CDR3 is CATSPLAGGDTDTQYF. CDR3 coding DNA: TGTGCCACCAGCCCCCTAGCGGGAGGTGACACAGATACGCAGTATTTT.

This chain joins TRBV20-1 and TRBJ1-3; tentatively, D is TRBD1 (5 bases). V was cut by 8 bases and J by 0 bases, with 23 bases left in between. Germline CDR1 and CDR2: DFQATT and SNEGSKA (reference sequence). The CDR3 has 17 residues. The CDR3 region is CSPSWGKEGDSGNTIYF. The CDR3 DNA reads TGCAGTCCCTCGTGGGGGAAAGAAGGGGACTCTGGAAACACCATATATTTT.

The genes are TRBV5-6 and TRBJ2-5, with a possible D match to TRBD2 (5 bases). The germline V gene has CDR1 SGHDT and CDR2 YYEEEE. This CDR3 region has 14 residues. The ends were cut back, 6 bases at V and 0 bases at J, with 12 bases in the middle. The CDR3 is CASTPSGNQETQYF. The DNA of the CDR3 is TGTGCCAGCACCCCGTCGGGGAACCAAGAGACCCAGTACTTC.

V usage is TRBV28 and J usage is TRBJ2-5; the match to TRBD2 covers 9 bases. V was pared by 3 bases and J by 6 bases, with 8 bases of the junction left unmatched. The CDR3 loop spans 15 amino acids. CDR1 and CDR2 (germline): MDHEN, SYDVKM. The CDR3 DNA follows: TGTGCCAGCAGTTTCGGTAGCGGGAGCAGAAAGACCCAGTACTTC. Translated: CASSFGSGSRKTQYF.

The chain links TRBV28 to TRBJ1-1; D ambiguous. The germline gives CDR1 MDHEN, CDR2 SYDVKM. The CDR3 length is 13 residues. Trimming removed 1 base at V and 0 bases at J, with 3 bases between. CDR3 protein: CASSLYLNTEAFF. CDR3 coding DNA: TGTGCCAGCAGTTTATACCTGAACACTGAAGCTTTCTTT.

The chain has TRBV10-3 and TRBJ2-3; D is ambiguous. CDR1 and CDR2 (germline): ENHRY, SYGVKD. The CDR3 length is 14 residues. V shed 3 bases and J shed 6 bases, with 13 bases lying between them. CDR3 DNA sequence: TGTGCCATCAGTGAACCCTCATATGCCGATACGCAGTATTTT. Amino acid sequence: CAISEPSYADTQYF.

The rearrangement links TRBV9 to TRBJ2-7; a possible D gene is TRBD2 (5 bases). The CDR3 is 16 residues long. V shed 1 base and J shed 1 base, with 15 bases lying between them. Germline V CDR1 and CDR2: SGDLS, YYNGEE. The CDR3 sequence: CASSVRADPRSYEQYF. As DNA, the CDR3 is TGTGCCAGCAGCGTAAGAGCGGACCCCCGATCCTACGAGCAGTACTTC.

The chain employs TRBV12-3 or TRBV12-4 and TRBJ1-5; 11 nucleotides match TRBD1. Losses at the gene ends were 6 bases for V and 7 bases for J; bases not matched to a gene: 11. The CDR3 length is 16 residues. CDR3 DNA sequence: TGTGCCAGCAGCGACTCGGGACAGGGGGGCTACCAGCCCCAGCATTTT. It specifies CASSDSGQGGYQPQHF.